This T cell receptor (beta chain) was obtained from a study of human T cells and chemical hapten exposure. Germline V lookup: CDR1 MGHDK, CDR2 SYGVNS. Trimming at V came to 6 bases and at J to 5 bases, leaving 8 bases not matched to a gene. The CDR3 has 14 amino acids. The library put unique molecular identifiers onto individual cDNA molecules. TCRdb redid the calling of the RACE reads with MiXCR, one entry per CDR3 protein. The sample has roughly 130,000 distinct CDR3 sequences, around 8.3% seen once; the top ten hold around 1.7%. Time point given: healthy volunteer bleed at 2 weeks. Total RNA was isolated from unfractionated whole blood.

This TCR was sampled from a male donor in good health. Some clones in this sample may be carry-over from other donors' samples. This rearrangement joins TRBV25-1 to TRBJ2-5; 8 bases agree with TRBD2. Material: whole blood. CDR3 region: CASRQSGGRETQYF. The CDR3 region has the DNA TGTGCCAGCAGGCAATCGGGGGGGCGGGAGACCCAGTACTTC.